Presented here are 16 T cell receptor beta chains from one specimen sequenced in a study of STAT3 mutations in large granular lymphocyte leukemia. Study observations and caveats: In T-cell large granular lymphocyte leukemia, about half of patients showed multiple immunodominant subclonotypes.

Their antigen targets remain unknown. Clones were read by immunoSEQ multiplex PCR, and TCRdb kept only the in-frame ones, dropping some. The sample holds roughly 38,000 clones, about 88% seen once. The specimen sequenced was PBMCs. These receptors originate from a human donor with T large granular lymphocyte leukemia. Some clones in this sample may be carry-over from other donors' samples.

The chain carries TRBV7-2 and TRBJ2-3; the D call may be TRBD1 or TRBD2 (6 bases each). This CDR3 contains 12 residues. V was cut by 8 bases and J by 5 bases, with 11 bases left in between. Germline CDR1 is SGHTA and CDR2 is FQGNSA. The DNA for the CDR3 is TGTGCCAGCTCGGGGGCCCAAGATACGCAGTATTTT. This sequence encodes CASSGAQDTQYF.

This chain joins TRBV4-1 and TRBJ2-7; no firm D call. Germline V lookup: CDR1 MGHRA, CDR2 YSYEKL. Trimming removed 5 bases at V and 3 bases at J, with 17 bases between. This CDR3 comprises 15 residues. Here the CDR3 reads CASSAYWVSYYEQYF. The CDR3 nucleotides read TGCGCCAGCAGCGCTTACTGGGTGAGTTACTACGAGCAGTACTTC.

The chain carries TRBV30 and TRBJ2-2; D may correspond to TRBD1 or TRBD2 (6 bases each). Trimming stripped 4 bases from V and 7 bases from J, with 13 bases between. Germline CDR1 is GTSNPN and CDR2 is SVGIG (reference sequence). This CDR3 region has 13 residues. CDR3 sequence (DNA): TGTGCCTGGATGGGGGGCGAAGGCGGGGAGCTGTTTTTT. Protein: CAWMGGEGGELFF.

J is TRBJ1-6 and V is TRBV7-9; TRBD1 matches 10 bases. The CDR3 extends over 15 amino acids. Germline assignment: CDR1 SEHNR and CDR2 FQNEAQ (reference sequence). V lost 5 bases, J lost 10 bases, and 8 bases stayed unmatched. Written as DNA, the CDR3 is TGTGCCAGCAGCCATCCCGGGACAGGGGACTCACCCCTCCACTTT. It is translated as CASSHPGTGDSPLHF.

The rearrangement uses TRBV29-1 and TRBJ1-2, with D possibly matching TRBD1 (5 bases). V dropped 2 bases and J dropped 6 bases, with 7 bases sitting between them. The CDR3 consists of 11 residues. Germline lookup yields CDR1 SQVTM and CDR2 ANQGSEA. The CDR3: CSVERGDGYTF. The CDR3 region has the DNA TGCAGCGTTGAAAGAGGGGATGGCTACACCTTC.

The chain has TRBV18 and TRBJ2-1, with D perhaps matching TRBD1 or TRBD2 (5 bases each). CDR3 length: 14 residues. Trimming shortened V by 4 bases and J by 10 bases, and 17 bases separated the two germline ends. Germline CDR1 KGHSH, CDR2 LQKENI. In DNA, the CDR3 is TGTGCCAGCTCACGGGACGAAGGGGTGGACGAGCAGTTCTTC. This codes for CASSRDEGVDEQFF.

The chain combines TRBV4-3 with TRBJ2-7; 7 bases map to TRBD2. CDR3 length equals 15 residues. CDR1 and CDR2 from the germline V gene are LGHNA and YSLEER. Trimming at V came to 0 bases and at J to 7 bases, leaving 9 bases not matched to a gene. The DNA of the CDR3 is TGCGCCAGCAGCCAAGATCCCTGGGGAGGGGCTGAGCAGTACTTC. Residues: CASSQDPWGGAEQYF.

V gene TRBV5-4 combines with J gene TRBJ1-1, with 7 nucleotides matching TRBD1. The CDR3 spans 16 residues. With V trimmed by 2 bases and J by 0 bases, 7 bases remained unmatched. Germline V gene sequence: CDR1 SGHNT, CDR2 YYREEE (reference sequence). The chain's CDR3 is CASSFVTGTVNTEAFF. The CDR3 nucleotides are TGTGCCAGCAGCTTTGTAACCGGGACAGTGAACACTGAAGCTTTCTTT.

V and J are TRBV5-4 and TRBJ1-1; D remains ambiguous. V was shortened by 4 bases and J by 1 base, with 8 bases between the two germline ends. Germline-derived CDR1 and CDR2 are SGHNT and YYREEE (reference sequence). The CDR3 contains 13 residues. CDR3 nucleotides: TGTGCCAGCAGCAACTGGGGGAACACTGAAGCTTTCTTT. Amino acid sequence: CASSNWGNTEAFF.

The chain uses TRBV28 and TRBJ1-1, with unresolved D. V lost 5 bases, J lost 8 bases, and 9 bases lay in between. CDR1 is MDHEN, CDR2 SYDVKM, per germline. CDR3 size: 11 residues. The CDR3 DNA follows: TGTGCCAGCAGTGAGCGGACGGAAGCTTTCTTT. Encoded protein: CASSERTEAFF. Variable domain in full (rest from reference TRBV28 and TRBJ1-1): DVKVTQSSRYLVKRTGEKVFLECVQDMDHENMFWYRQDPGLGLRLIYFSYDVKMKEKGDIPEGYSVSREKKERFSLILESASTNQTSMYLCASSERTEAFFGQGTRLTVV.

This clone was detected once. The rearrangement joins TRBV30 to TRBJ2-1; 13 bases agree with TRBD2. The CDR3 loop spans 14 amino acids. The V gene's germline CDR1 is GTSNPN and CDR2 SVGIG (reference sequence). The V gene end was trimmed by 2 bases and the J gene end by 7 bases; junction bases not matched to a gene: 2. The CDR3, as DNA: TGTGCCTGGAGTAAACTAGCGGGGGGGAATGAGCAGTTCTTC. It encodes CAWSKLAGGNEQFF. Based on the CDR3 plus reference TRBV30 and TRBJ2-1, the full variable domain is SQTIHQWPATLVQPVGSPLSLECTVEGTSNPNLYWYRQAAGRGLQLLFYSVGIGQISSEVPQNLSASRPQDRQFILSSKKLLLSDSGFYLCAWSKLAGGNEQFFGPGTRLTVL.

This clone was detected a few times. The J gene is TRBJ1-5, the V gene TRBV28; possible D gene TRBD1, 6 bases. V was trimmed by 2 bases and J by 11 bases, leaving 10 bases between them. Germline-derived CDR1 and CDR2 are MDHEN and SYDVKM. The CDR3 has 12 amino acids. The CDR3 nucleotides are TGTGCCAGCAGTTTAGGGGGCAAAGCCCAGCATTTT. This encodes CASSLGGKAQHF. Variable domain in full (rest from reference TRBV28 and TRBJ1-5): DVKVTQSSRYLVKRTGEKVFLECVQDMDHENMFWYRQDPGLGLRLIYFSYDVKMKEKGDIPEGYSVSREKKERFSLILESASTNQTSMYLCASSLGGKAQHFGDGTRLSIL.

The chain is built from TRBV30 and TRBJ1-5; D is perhaps TRBD1 (6 bases). Trimming shortened V by 0 bases and J by 6 bases, and 18 bases separated the two germline ends. Germline CDR1 reads GTSNPN; CDR2 reads SVGIG (reference sequence). The CDR3 covers 16 residues. CDR3 coding DNA: TGTGCCTGGAGTGTCTCGTTTACAGGGCTGGGTCAGCCCCAGCATTTT. Its translation is CAWSVSFTGLGQPQHF.

The rearrangement uses TRBV19 and TRBJ2-1; D not certain. The V end was cut by 7 bases, the J end by 4 bases, with 8 bases between. The CDR3 spans 12 residues. Germline V gene lookup returns CDR1 LNHDA and CDR2 SQIVND (reference sequence). CDR3 DNA sequence: TGTGCCAGTATAGGCGGATACAATGAGCAGTTCTTC. Its translation: CASIGGYNEQFF.

This sequence joins TRBV5-1 and TRBJ2-2; no reliable D call. V lost 3 bases and J 1 base, leaving 4 bases between the germline ends. Germline CDR1 SGHRS, CDR2 YFSETQ. The CDR3 is made up of 13 amino acids. As DNA, the CDR3 is TGCGCCAGCAGCTCGCAGAACACCGGGGAGCTGTTTTTT. This gives the protein CASSSQNTGELFF.

The chain combines TRBV29-1 with TRBJ2-1, with D unresolved. The CDR3 is 10 residues long. Trimming cost V 4 bases and J 9 bases, with 7 bases left between them. Germline V gene data show CDR1 as SQVTM and CDR2 as ANQGSEA. CDR3 sequence: CSVAGFEQFF. For the CDR3, the DNA is TGCAGCGTTGCCGGGTTTGAGCAGTTCTTC.